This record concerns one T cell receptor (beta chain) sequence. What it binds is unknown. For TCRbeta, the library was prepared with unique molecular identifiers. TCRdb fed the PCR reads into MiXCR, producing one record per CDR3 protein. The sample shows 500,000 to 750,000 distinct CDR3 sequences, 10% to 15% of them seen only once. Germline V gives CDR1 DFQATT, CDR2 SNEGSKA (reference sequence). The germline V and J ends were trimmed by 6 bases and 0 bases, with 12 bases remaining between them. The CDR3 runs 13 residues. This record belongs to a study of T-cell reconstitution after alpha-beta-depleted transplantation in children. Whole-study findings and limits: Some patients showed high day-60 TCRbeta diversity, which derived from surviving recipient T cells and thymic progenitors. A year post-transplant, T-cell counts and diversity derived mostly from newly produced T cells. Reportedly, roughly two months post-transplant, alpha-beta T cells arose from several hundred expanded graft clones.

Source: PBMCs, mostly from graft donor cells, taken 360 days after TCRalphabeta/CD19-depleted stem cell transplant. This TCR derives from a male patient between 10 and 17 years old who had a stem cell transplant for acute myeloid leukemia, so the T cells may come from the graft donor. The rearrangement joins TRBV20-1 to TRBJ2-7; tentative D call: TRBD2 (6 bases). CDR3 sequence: CSAKEGSSYEQYF. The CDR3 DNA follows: TGCAGTGCCAAGGAGGGCTCCTCCTACGAGCAGTACTTC.